Each of the 13 T cell receptor beta chains below was sequenced from the same sample in a study of shared clonotypes between healthy human individuals. The data were produced by immunoSEQ multiplex PCR, yet TCRdb's version contains in-frame clones alone and is incomplete. The profile covers 400,000 to 600,000 clones, with roughly 77% appearing a single time and around 13% taken by the ten largest. Sequenced sample: PBMCs. These receptor sequences come from a woman aged 40 to 50 in good health. Some clones in this sample may be carry-over from other donors' samples.

The count of this clone is one. This chain uses TRBV5-4 with TRBJ2-6; D not certain. The germline CDR1 and CDR2 sequences are SGHNT and YYREEE (reference sequence). The V end was cut by 0 bases, the J end by 0 bases, with 13 bases between. The CDR3 sequence is 18 residues long. The CDR3 sequence: CASSLGGGLSSGANVLTF. In DNA form, the CDR3 reads TGTGCCAGCAGCTTGGGAGGCGGCCTAAGCTCTGGGGCCAACGTCCTGACTTTC.

The gene calls are TRBV7-9 and TRBJ2-1, with 7 nucleotides matching TRBD1. There are 18 residues in the CDR3. Trimming removed 5 bases from V and 4 bases from J; junction bases left unmatched: 17. Germline V gene data show CDR1 as SEHNR and CDR2 as FQNEAQ (reference sequence). CDR3 residues: CASSQEEAGTEFYNEQFF. For the CDR3, the DNA is TGTGCCAGCAGCCAAGAGGAAGCCGGGACAGAATTTTACAATGAGCAGTTCTTC.

In this sample, this clone turned up a few times. The CDR3 DNA sequence: TGTGCCAGCAGTGTACACAGGGGGCTCAGGGGAACTGAAGCTTTCTTT. Its translation: CASSVHRGLRGTEAFF. V gene TRBV27 combines with J gene TRBJ1-1; 9 bases match TRBD1. V dropped 5 bases and J dropped 5; count of bases not matched to a gene: 12. This CDR3 contains 16 residues. Germline V gene lookup returns CDR1 MNHEY and CDR2 SMNVEV (reference sequence).

V and J are TRBV5-1 and TRBJ2-7, with 8 positions matching TRBD2. Looked up from germline, CDR1 is SGHRS and CDR2 is YFSETQ. Unmatched junction bases numbered 8, after V lost 3 bases and J lost 0 bases. The CDR3 consists of 16 residues. DNA for the CDR3: TGCGCCAGCAGCTCCGCTACTAGCGGTTCCTCCTACGAGCAGTACTTC. The encoded protein is CASSSATSGSSYEQYF.

At least ten counts were recorded for this clone. The rearrangement joins TRBV29-1 to TRBJ1-1, with a weak D call TRBD1 (5 bases). The CDR3 spans 12 residues. Germline lookup yields CDR1 SQVTM and CDR2 ANQGSEA. Trimming cost V 4 bases and J 5 bases, with 11 bases left between them. As DNA, the CDR3 is TGCAGCGTTGTGTCAGGGATTACTGAAGCTTTCTTT. Protein product: CSVVSGITEAFF.

This clone was counted a single time. The V gene is TRBV5-4, the J gene TRBJ2-1; possible D gene TRBD2, 5 bases. The V end lost 0 bases, the J end lost 10 bases, and 8 bases lay between the germline ends. Germline CDR1 and CDR2: SGHNT and YYREEE (reference sequence). The CDR3 covers 12 residues. The CDR3, as DNA: TGTGCCAGCAGCTTGGGAGGGTGGGAGCAGTTCTTC. It specifies CASSLGGWEQFF.

This clone turned up a few times. The genes are TRBV7-9 and TRBJ1-5; 10 bases line up with TRBD1. The germline V gene encodes CDR1 SEHNR and CDR2 FQNEAQ (reference sequence). V dropped 5 bases and J dropped 0; count of bases not matched to a gene: 7. The CDR3 has 17 amino acids. This chain's CDR3 is CASSPGQGVYSNQPQHF. The CDR3, as DNA: TGTGCCAGCAGCCCCGGACAGGGGGTCTATAGCAATCAGCCCCAGCATTTT.

The rearrangement links TRBV5-1 to TRBJ2-1; D is uncertain. CDR1 is SGHRS, CDR2 YFSETQ, per germline. V was pared by 2 bases and J by 0 bases, with 9 bases between. The CDR3 extends over 15 amino acids. The CDR3 loop is CASSFDQSSYNEQFF. CDR3 coding DNA: TGCGCCAGCAGCTTCGATCAAAGCTCCTACAATGAGCAGTTCTTC.

The genes are TRBV9 and TRBJ2-2, with a weak D call TRBD2 (6 bases). The CDR3 consists of 16 residues. Trimming took off 7 bases at V and 1 base at J, with 17 bases between the two ends. Per the germline V gene, CDR1 is SGDLS and CDR2 is YYNGEE. The CDR3 loop is CASSPLNSGNTGELFF. DNA of the CDR3: TGTGCCAGCTCCCCCTTGAATAGCGGGAACACCGGGGAGCTGTTTTTT.

The rearrangement joins TRBV2 to TRBJ2-2, with 9 positions matching TRBD2. With V trimmed by 7 bases and J by 1 base, 4 bases remained unmatched. Per germline, CDR1 SNHLY and CDR2 FYNNEI. The CDR3 is 15 residues long. CDR3 residues: CASKKTSGNTGELFF. DNA for the CDR3: TGTGCCAGCAAGAAGACTAGCGGGAACACCGGGGAGCTGTTTTTT.

The chain recombines TRBV7-3 with TRBJ2-1; no clear D gene. The germline V and J ends were trimmed by 2 bases and 5 bases, with 4 bases remaining between them. CDR3 length: 12 residues. Germline V gene sequence: CDR1 SGHTA, CDR2 FQGTGA. The CDR3 region has the DNA TGTGCCAGCAGCTTATCCCACAATGAGCAGTTCTTC. Its protein is CASSLSHNEQFF.

V is TRBV7-2 and J is TRBJ2-7; the match to TRBD2 covers 8 bases. V trimming: 0 bases; J trimming: 3 bases; junction bases outside the gene matches: 4. Germline-derived CDR1 and CDR2 are SGHTA and FQGNSA. The CDR3 is made up of 15 amino acids. The CDR3: CASSLALAEGYEQYF. The DNA of the CDR3 is TGTGCCAGCAGCTTAGCACTAGCGGAGGGCTACGAGCAGTACTTC.

This chain links TRBV27 with TRBJ2-3, with no clear D. Per the germline V gene, CDR1 is MNHEY and CDR2 is SMNVEV (reference sequence). There are 13 residues in the CDR3. Trimming left V 6 bases short and J 1 base short, with 8 bases between. CDR3 loop: CASSLVGTDTQYF. The DNA of the CDR3 is TGTGCCAGCAGCTTAGTAGGCACAGATACGCAGTATTTT.